This TCR beta chain came from a study of regulatory T cells in long-lasting Graves disease. Through Arm-PCR of CDR3 regions and iRepertoire HTBI primers, TCR beta libraries were built. In the authors' workflow: Identified segments across samples numbered about 60 TRBV and 14 to 15 TRBJ. A single record per CDR3 protein comes from TCRdb applying MiXCR to the multiplex PCR reads. None of the V and J calls come from the authors' own analysis; TCRdb made them. The sample lists roughly 470,000 distinct CDR3 sequences; less than 25% were seen once. Germline values: CDR1 ENHRY, CDR2 SYGVKD. CDR3 length: 14 residues. J gave up 1 base and V 6 bases, and 3 bases lay outside the gene matches. Indicated time point: persistent/refractory GD, antithyroid drugs over 5 years with positive TRAb. Extracted PBMC RNA gave rise to the TCR library. This clonotype was seen at least ten times.

This rearrangement joins TRBV10-3 to TRBJ2-7; TRBD2 agrees at 10 bases. Sequenced here: peripheral blood mononuclear cells (PBMCs), sampled when the disease was refractory, from a patient treated with antithyroid drugs. The receptor was derived from a female donor with Graves disease. DNA for the CDR3: TGTGCCATCAGGCCGGGACTAGCGTCCTACGAGCAGTACTTC. Translating gives CAIRPGLASYEQYF.